A single T cell receptor (beta chain) is shown here with its context. Recruits, aged roughly 18 to 95 years, lived in 20 to 30 US areas. Participant-reported clinical history was the basis for cohort assignment. This table comes from immunoSEQ multiplex PCR, and its TCRdb copy is limited to in-frame clones, with some not included. The sample lists about 310,000 clones; around 90% were seen once. The sample belongs to a study of blood T cell repertoires in COVID-19. Germline loops: CDR1 SGHNT, CDR2 YYREEE (reference sequence). This CDR3 contains 17 residues. Trimming removed 0 bases from V and 4 bases from J; junction bases left unmatched: 9.

The sequence was collected from a young woman who had recovered from COVID-19. Source material: PBMCs or T cells enriched from blood (not recorded which). This rearrangement joins TRBV5-4 to TRBJ2-1; 8 nucleotides match TRBD2. The CDR3, as DNA: TGTGCCAGCAGCTTGGCCAATGCGGGGGGATTTTACAATGAGCAGTTCTTC. This gives the protein CASSLANAGGFYNEQFF.